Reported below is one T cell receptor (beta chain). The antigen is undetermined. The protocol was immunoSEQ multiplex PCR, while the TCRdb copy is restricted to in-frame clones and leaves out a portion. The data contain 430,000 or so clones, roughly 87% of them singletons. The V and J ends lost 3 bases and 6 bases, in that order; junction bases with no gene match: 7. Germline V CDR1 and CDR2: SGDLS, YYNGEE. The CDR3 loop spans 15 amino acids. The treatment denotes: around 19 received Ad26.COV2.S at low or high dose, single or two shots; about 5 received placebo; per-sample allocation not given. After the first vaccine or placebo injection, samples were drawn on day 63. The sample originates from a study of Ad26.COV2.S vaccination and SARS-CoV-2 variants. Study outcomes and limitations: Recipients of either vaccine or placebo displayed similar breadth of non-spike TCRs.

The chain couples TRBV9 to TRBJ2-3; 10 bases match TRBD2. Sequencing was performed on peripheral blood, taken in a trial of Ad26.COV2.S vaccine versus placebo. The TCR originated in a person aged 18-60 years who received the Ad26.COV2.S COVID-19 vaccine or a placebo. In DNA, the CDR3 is TGTGCCAGCAGCGCCCGGACTAGCGGATATGATACGCAGTATTTT. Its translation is CASSARTSGYDTQYF.